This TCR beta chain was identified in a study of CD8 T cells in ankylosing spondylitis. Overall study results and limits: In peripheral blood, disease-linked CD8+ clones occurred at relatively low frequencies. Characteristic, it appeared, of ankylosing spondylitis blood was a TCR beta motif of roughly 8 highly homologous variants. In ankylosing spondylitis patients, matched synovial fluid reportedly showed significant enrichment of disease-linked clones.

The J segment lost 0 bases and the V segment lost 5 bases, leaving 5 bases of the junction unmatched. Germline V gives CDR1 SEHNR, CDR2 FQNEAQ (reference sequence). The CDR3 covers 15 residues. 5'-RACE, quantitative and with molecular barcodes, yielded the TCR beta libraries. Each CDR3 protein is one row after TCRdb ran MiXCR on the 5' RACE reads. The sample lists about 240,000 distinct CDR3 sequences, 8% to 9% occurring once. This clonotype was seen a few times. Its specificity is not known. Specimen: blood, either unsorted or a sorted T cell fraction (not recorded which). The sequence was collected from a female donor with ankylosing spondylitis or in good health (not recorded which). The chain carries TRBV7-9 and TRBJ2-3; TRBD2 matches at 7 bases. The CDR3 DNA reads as TGTGCCAGCAGCCCGACTAGCTGGAGCACAGATACGCAGTATTTT. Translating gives CASSPTSWSTDTQYF.